The 5 T cell receptor beta chains in this list originate from one sample, sequenced in a study of shared T cell receptors in the human thymus. The repertoire was sequenced with immunoSEQ multiplex PCR; TCRdb's copy has only in-frame clones and lacks some. The table lists more than 550,000 clones, roughly 88% of them singletons, with over 0.008% in the top ten. The sample was also linked to a second study, of human thymus T cells.

Sample: thymocytes. The receptors stem from a girl under three years old with a congenital heart defect.

The V and J genes are TRBV14 and TRBJ2-6; D call uncertain. V was pared by 4 bases and J by 1 base, with 8 bases between. The CDR3 consists of 15 residues. Germline V gene lookup returns CDR1 SGHDN and CDR2 FVKESK. DNA of the CDR3: TGTGCCAGCAGCCCAACTTTATCTGGGGCCAACGTCCTGACTTTC. Protein product: CASSPTLSGANVLTF.

The genes are TRBV27 and TRBJ1-6; D ambiguous. From germline, CDR1 is MNHEY and CDR2 SMNVEV (reference sequence). The CDR3 is 14 amino acids. V was pared by 6 bases and J by 7 bases, with 13 bases between. The DNA of the CDR3 is TGTGCCAGCAGATTCGGCCCGGAGAATTCACCCCTCCACTTT. Translated: CASRFGPENSPLHF.

The chain carries TRBV28 and TRBJ2-5; D possibly corresponds to TRBD2 (6 bases). The CDR3 extends over 15 amino acids. The germline V gene has CDR1 MDHEN and CDR2 SYDVKM. V dropped 2 bases and J dropped 4 bases, with 14 bases sitting between them. The CDR3 reads CASSLRHSEGETQYF. DNA of the CDR3: TGTGCCAGCAGTTTACGACACTCGGAGGGAGAGACCCAGTACTTC.

The J gene is TRBJ1-1, the V gene TRBV27, with 9 bases aligning to TRBD1. Per the germline V gene, CDR1 is MNHEY and CDR2 is SMNVEV (reference sequence). After removal of 5 bases from V and 0 bases from J, the junction contained 7 bases not matched to a gene. The length of the CDR3 is 16 residues. CDR3 nucleotides: TGTGCCAGCAGTCCACAGGGGGCGGAATTGAACACTGAAGCTTTCTTT. Translating gives CASSPQGAELNTEAFF.

The chain employs TRBV11-2 and TRBJ1-1, with TRBD1 matching 11 bases. CDR1 is SGHAT and CDR2 is FQNNGV in the germline V gene. The CDR3 loop spans 13 amino acids. The V gene end was trimmed by 1 base and the J gene end by 11 bases; junction bases not matched to a gene: 3. Here the CDR3 DNA reads TGTGCCAGCAGCTTAGGGGGACAGGGGGAGGCTTTCTTT. It is translated as CASSLGGQGEAFF.